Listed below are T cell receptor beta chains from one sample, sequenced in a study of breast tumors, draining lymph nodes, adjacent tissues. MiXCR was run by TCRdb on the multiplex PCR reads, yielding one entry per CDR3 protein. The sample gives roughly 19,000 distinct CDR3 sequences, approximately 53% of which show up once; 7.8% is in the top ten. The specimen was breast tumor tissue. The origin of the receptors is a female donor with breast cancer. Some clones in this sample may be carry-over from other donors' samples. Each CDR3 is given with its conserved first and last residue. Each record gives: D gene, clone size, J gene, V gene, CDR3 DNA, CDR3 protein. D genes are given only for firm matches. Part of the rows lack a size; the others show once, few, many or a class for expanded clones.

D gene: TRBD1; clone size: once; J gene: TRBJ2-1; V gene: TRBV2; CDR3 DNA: TGTGCCAGCAGTGAGGACAGGGCAACCTACAATGAGCAGTTCTTC; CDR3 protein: CASSEDRATYNEQFF
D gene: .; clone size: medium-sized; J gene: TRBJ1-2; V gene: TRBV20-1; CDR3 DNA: TGCAGTGTGGCCCCTCCTAACTATGGCTACACCTTC; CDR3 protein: CSVAPPNYGYTF
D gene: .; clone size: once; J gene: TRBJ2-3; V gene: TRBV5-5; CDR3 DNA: TGTGCCAGCAGCGGGGAAGGAGGAGATACGCAGTATTTT; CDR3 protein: CASSGEGGDTQYF
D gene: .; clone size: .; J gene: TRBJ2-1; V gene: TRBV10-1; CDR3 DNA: .; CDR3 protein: CICSARAVGSSYNEQFF
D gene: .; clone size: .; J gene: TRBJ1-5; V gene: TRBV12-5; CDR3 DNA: TGTGCTAGTGGTTCCACAGGGCCCAATCAGCCCCAGCATTTT; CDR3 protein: CASGSTGPNQPQHF
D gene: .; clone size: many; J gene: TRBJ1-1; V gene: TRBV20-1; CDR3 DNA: TGCAGTGCTAGAGAAGGCAGACAATTGAACACTGAAGCTTTCTTT; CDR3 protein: CSAREGRQLNTEAFF
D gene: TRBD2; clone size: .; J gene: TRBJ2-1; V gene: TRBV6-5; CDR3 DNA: TGTGCCAGCATTACTTCTAGCGGGAGGACCAATGAGCAGTTCTTC; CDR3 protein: CASITSSGRTNEQFF
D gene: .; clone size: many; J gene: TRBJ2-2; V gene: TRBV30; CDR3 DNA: TGTGCCTGGAGTATTCACGCGAACACCGGGGAGCTGTTTTTT; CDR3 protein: CAWSIHANTGELFF
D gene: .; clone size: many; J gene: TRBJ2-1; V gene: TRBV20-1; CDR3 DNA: TGCAGTGCTATAGTTACCTCCGACTCCTTCTACAATGAGCAGTTCTTC; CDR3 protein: CSAIVTSDSFYNEQFF
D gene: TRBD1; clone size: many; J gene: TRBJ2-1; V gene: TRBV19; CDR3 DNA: TGTGCCAGTAAGGTCAACAGGGGGCTCCTAGGGGATGAGCAGTTCTTC; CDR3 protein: CASKVNRGLLGDEQFF
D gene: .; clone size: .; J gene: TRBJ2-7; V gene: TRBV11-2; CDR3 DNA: TGTGCCAGCAGCTCGCTGAGACAGGCCGGCTACGAGCAGTACTTC; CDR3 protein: CASSSLRQAGYEQYF
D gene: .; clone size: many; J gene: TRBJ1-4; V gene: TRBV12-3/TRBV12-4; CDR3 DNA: TGTGCCAGCAGTTTAAGGGCCCTACCTGGGCTGTTTTTT; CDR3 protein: CASSLRALPGLFF
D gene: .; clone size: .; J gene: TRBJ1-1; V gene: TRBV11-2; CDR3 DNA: TGTGCCAGCAGCTTAGAGCAGACTGGGAACACTGAAGCTTTCTTT; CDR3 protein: CASSLEQTGNTEAFF
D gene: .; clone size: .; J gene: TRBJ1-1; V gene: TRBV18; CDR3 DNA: TGTGCCAGCTCGCCACCCTCTGTGAACACTGAAGCTTTCTTT; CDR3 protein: CASSPPSVNTEAFF
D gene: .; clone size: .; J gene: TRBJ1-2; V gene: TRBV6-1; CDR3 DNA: TGTGCCAGCATCAACACACAGGTTTCCAATGGCTACACCTTC; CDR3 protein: CASINTQVSNGYTF
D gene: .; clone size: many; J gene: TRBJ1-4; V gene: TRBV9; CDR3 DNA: TGTGCCAGCAGCGCCCGGGACATAGGTGATGAAAAACTGTTTTTT; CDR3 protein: CASSARDIGDEKLFF
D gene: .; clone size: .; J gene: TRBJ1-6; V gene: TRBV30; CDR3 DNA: TGTGCCTGGGGGGATCAGAGCTCCTATATTTCATCCCTCCACTTT; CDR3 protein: CAWGDQSSYISSLHF
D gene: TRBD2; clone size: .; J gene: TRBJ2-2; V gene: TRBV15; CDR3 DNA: TGTGCCACCAGCAGAGCCTTTGGACTAGCGGGAACCGGGGAGCTGTTTTTT; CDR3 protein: CATSRAFGLAGTGELFF
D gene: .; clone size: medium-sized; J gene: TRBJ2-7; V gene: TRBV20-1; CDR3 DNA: TGCAGTGCCACCCATCCCGAGCAGTACTTC; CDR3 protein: CSATHPEQYF
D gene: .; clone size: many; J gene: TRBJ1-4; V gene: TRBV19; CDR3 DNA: TGTGCCAGTAGTATAGATACAAGGGTTCCGTTTTTT; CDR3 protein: CASSIDTRVPFF
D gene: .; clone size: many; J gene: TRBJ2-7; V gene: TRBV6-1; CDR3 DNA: TGTGCCAGCAGTGGGGGGGGGGCGGTCTACGAGCAGTACTTC; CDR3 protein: CASSGGGAVYEQYF
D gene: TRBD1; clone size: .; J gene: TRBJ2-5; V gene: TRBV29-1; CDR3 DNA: TGCAGTGCTAGTGGACAGGGGGATGAGACCCAGTACTTC; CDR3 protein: CSASGQGDETQYF
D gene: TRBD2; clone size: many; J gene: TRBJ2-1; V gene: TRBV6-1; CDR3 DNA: TGTGCCTCGGGGGTCTATAGCGGGAGATACAATGAGCAGTTCTTC; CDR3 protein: CASGVYSGRYNEQFF
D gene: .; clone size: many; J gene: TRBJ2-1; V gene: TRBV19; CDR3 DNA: TGTGCCAGTAAGGGTAACCGTCTAAACAATGAGCAGTTCTTC; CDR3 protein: CASKGNRLNNEQFF
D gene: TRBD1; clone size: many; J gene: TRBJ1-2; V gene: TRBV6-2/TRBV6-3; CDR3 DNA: TGTGCCAGCAGTTTCCCTTCGACAGGGACTGTGGGCTATGGCTACACCTTC; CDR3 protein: CASSFPSTGTVGYGYTF
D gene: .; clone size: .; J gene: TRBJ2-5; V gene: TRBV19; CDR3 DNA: TGTGCCAGTAGTGCCACGGGACGGCAAGAGACCCAGTGCTTC; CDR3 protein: CASSATGRQETQCF